This T cell receptor beta chain was obtained from a study of graft-versus-host responses after intestinal transplantation. As for the study in general: Transplant types were multivisceral, liver-intestinal, or isolated intestinal. Recipients across the board were started on anti-thymocyte globulin induction, then kept on tacrolimus and steroids for about 3 years. Study-wide points: Allograft clonal ratios (graft-versus-host to host-versus-graft) were high in patients who had graft-donor T cell macrochimerism. Circulating GvH clone levels at their peak were associated with HvG declines (early post-transplant).

Germline CDR1 reads LNHNV; CDR2 reads YYDKDF (reference sequence). This CDR3 region has 18 residues. With 1 base clipped from V and 3 bases from J, the junction kept 11 bases outside the gene matches. As to this clone: The antigen is not known.

Sequencing used immunoSEQ multiplex PCR; TCRdb keeps in-frame clones, though not all of them. The sample carries about 120,000 clones, approximately 94% recorded once. The sequenced sample was unstimulated CD4+ T cells sorted from spleen or lymph node cells, obtained before transplant. This rearrangement joins TRBV15 to TRBJ2-7; TRBD2 aligns across 11 bases. The TCR comes from a human donor who was the organ donor for an intestinal transplant. CDR3 sequence reads: CATSRVAGTSGLYYEQYF. The CDR3 region has the DNA TGTGCCACCAGCAGAGTCGCCGGGACTAGCGGCCTCTACTACGAGCAGTACTTC.